One and the same sample provided the 21 T cell receptor beta chains below, sequenced in a study of T cell repertoires in cytomegalovirus infection. One entry per CDR3 protein, called by TCRdb with MiXCR from the reads. The sample includes around 440,000 distinct CDR3 sequences, about 10% of them seen just once. Sequenced: PBMCs. These receptors all stem from a human donor in good health (CMV status not recorded). Some clones in this sample may be carry-over from other donors' samples.

This clonotype has a handful of counts. V gene TRBV5-4 combines with J gene TRBJ2-5; D remains ambiguous. CDR3 size: 16 residues. The germline V gene has CDR1 SGHNT and CDR2 YYREEE (reference sequence). V lost 1 base and J lost 2, with 15 bases in between. The CDR3 is CASSLPGPLGQETQYF. DNA of the CDR3: TGTGCCAGCAGCTTGCCGGGCCCCTTAGGGCAAGAGACCCAGTACTTC. Combining the CDR3 with reference TRBV5-4 and TRBJ2-5 gives the whole variable domain ETGVTQSPTHLIKTRGQQVTLRCSSQSGHNTVSWYQQALGQGPQFIFQYYREEENGRGNFPPRFSGLQFPNYSSELNVNALELDDSALYLCASSLPGPLGQETQYFGPGTRLLVL.

The CDR3: CASSLAGRREQPQHF. Here the CDR3 DNA reads TGTGCCAGCAGCTTGGCGGGACGTCGGGAGCAGCCCCAGCATTTT. The rearrangement uses TRBV5-6 and TRBJ1-5; tentative D call: TRBD1 (5 bases). Trimming removed 0 bases from V and 7 bases from J, with 14 bases in between. Germline V gene data show CDR1 as SGHDT and CDR2 as YYEEEE. The CDR3 runs 15 residues. Full variable domain (outside the CDR3, taken from reference TRBV5-6 and TRBJ1-5): DAGVTQSPTHLIKTRGQQVTLRCSPKSGHDTVSWYQQALGQGPQFIFQYYEEEERQRGNFPDRFSGHQFPNYSSELNVNALLLGDSALYLCASSLAGRREQPQHFGDGTRLSIL.

This clonotype was observed at least ten times. The chain recombines TRBV12-5 with TRBJ2-7; maybe TRBD2 (5 bases). The CDR3 is 15 amino acids. Germline CDR1 reads LGHNT; CDR2 reads FRNRAP. V was trimmed by 0 bases and J by 7 bases, leaving 16 bases between them. The CDR3 is CASGLVAGRTGEQYF. In DNA form, the CDR3 reads TGTGCTAGTGGTTTGGTGGCCGGACGCACGGGGGAGCAGTACTTC.

In its sample, this clonotype was seen many times. The genes are TRBV6-5 and TRBJ1-4, with D tentatively TRBD1 (6 bases). The germline gives CDR1 MNHEY, CDR2 SVGAGI. The CDR3 spans 14 residues. The V end was cut by 4 bases, the J end by 3 bases, with 9 bases between. The CDR3 loop reads CASSLQGSNEKLFF. Here the CDR3 DNA reads TGTGCCAGCAGTTTACAGGGCTCTAATGAAAAACTGTTTTTT.

This clonotype showed up many times. The genes are TRBV24-1 and TRBJ1-5, with a possible D match to TRBD1 (6 bases). Germline assignment: CDR1 KGHDR and CDR2 SFDVKD. The length of the CDR3 is 16 residues. Trimming removed 8 bases at V and 2 bases at J, with 18 bases between. The CDR3 DNA follows: TGTGCCACCACCACCGAGGGGGGTGGGGGCAATCAGCCCCAGCATTTT. Its protein product is CATTTEGGGGNQPQHF.

A note on this clonotype: This could be a read error, since a much larger clone is one nucleotide away. This chain connects TRBV7-3 to TRBJ2-7, with D perhaps being TRBD1 or TRBD2 (6 bases each). The V gene's germline CDR1 is SGHTA and CDR2 FQGTGA. This CDR3 is built from 14 residues. CDR3 protein: CVSSPDGGNYEQYF. The CDR3 DNA sequence: TGTGTCAGCAGCCCCGACGGGGGCAACTACGAGCAGTACTTC.

Only a few counts were recorded for this clonotype. This sequence joins TRBV27 and TRBJ1-5; TRBD1 matches at 8 bases. With 5 bases clipped from V and 6 bases from J, the junction kept 12 bases outside the gene matches. The CDR3 has 16 amino acids. Per germline, CDR1 MNHEY and CDR2 SMNVEV (reference sequence). The CDR3 reads CASSPSTGDEIQPQHF. The CDR3 nucleotides are TGTGCCAGCAGTCCATCGACAGGGGATGAAATTCAGCCCCAGCATTTT.

The J gene is TRBJ2-3, the V gene TRBV5-1; D not resolved. Trimming removed 0 bases at V and 5 bases at J, with 10 bases between. Germline CDR1 SGHRS, CDR2 YFSETQ. The length of the CDR3 is 14 residues. The CDR3 DNA reads TGCGCCAGCAGCTTGGGGCAGTTCCAAGATACGCAGTATTTT. Protein product: CASSLGQFQDTQYF.

The gene calls are TRBV20-1 and TRBJ1-2; TRBD1 is a possible D gene (6 bases). Trimming pared 5 bases from V and 0 bases from J, leaving 16 bases between. Germline V gene data show CDR1 as DFQATT and CDR2 as SNEGSKA (reference sequence). The CDR3 length is 15 residues. The CDR3 reads CSAGRDTAPNYGYTF. The CDR3 DNA reads as TGCAGTGCTGGCCGGGACACAGCACCTAACTATGGCTACACCTTC.

This clonotype was seen at least ten times. The chain uses TRBV19 and TRBJ1-5; 7 bases fit TRBD1. Germline V gene lookup returns CDR1 LNHDA and CDR2 SQIVND (reference sequence). The CDR3 sequence is 16 residues long. V lost 7 bases, J lost 1 base, and 10 bases stayed unmatched. The DNA for the CDR3 is TGTGCCAGTACTAAGAGGGGGCTGGGAAGCAATCAGCCCCAGCATTTT. Encoded protein: CASTKRGLGSNQPQHF.

The CDR3 DNA sequence: TGTGCCAGCAGGACTAGCGGGGTCCAAGAGACCCAGTACTTC. Its protein product is CASRTSGVQETQYF. The rearrangement joins TRBV2 to TRBJ2-5; TRBD2 matches 11 bases. Germline loops: CDR1 SNHLY, CDR2 FYNNEI. The CDR3 is made up of 14 amino acids. V shed 6 bases, J shed 1 base, and the junction held 1 base outside the gene matches.

This clonotype appeared a few times. V is TRBV20-1 and J is TRBJ1-1; D not resolved. There are 14 residues in the CDR3. Germline V gene data show CDR1 as DFQATT and CDR2 as SNEGSKA (reference sequence). Between the trimmed V and J ends, which lost 1 base and 3 bases, there was a span of 12 bases. DNA of the CDR3: TGCAGTGCTAGAGGCCACCCCGGGGACACTGAAGCTTTCTTT. The encoded protein is CSARGHPGDTEAFF.

This clonotype has at least ten counts. The chain links TRBV2 to TRBJ2-1; perhaps D is TRBD1 or TRBD2 (5 bases each). CDR3 length: 16 amino acids. Per the germline V gene, CDR1 is SNHLY and CDR2 is FYNNEI. The V end was cut by 7 bases, the J end by 0 bases, with 16 bases between. The CDR3 reads CASKGTGNGSYNEQFF. The CDR3 DNA reads as TGTGCCAGCAAGGGGACGGGGAATGGCTCCTACAATGAGCAGTTCTTC.

In this sample, this clonotype turned up many times. The genes are TRBV7-6 and TRBJ2-2; TRBD1 matches 7 bases. CDR1 is SGHVS, CDR2 FNYEAQ, per germline. The ends lost 5 bases at V and 3 bases at J; junction bases unmatched: 6. CDR3 length equals 15 residues. CDR3 loop: CASSPPTGYTGELFF. The CDR3, as DNA: TGTGCCAGCAGCCCCCCGACAGGGTACACCGGGGAGCTGTTTTTT.

This clonotype has at least ten counts. This chain connects TRBV24-1 to TRBJ1-2; D may be TRBD1 (6 bases). The germline V gene has CDR1 KGHDR and CDR2 SFDVKD. There are 14 residues in the CDR3. The V end was cut by 4 bases, the J end by 2 bases, with 10 bases between. The CDR3 reads CATSEAQGNYGYTF. The CDR3 coding sequence is TGTGCCACCAGTGAGGCACAGGGAAACTATGGCTACACCTTC.

This clonotype appeared many times. The chain is built from TRBV29-1 and TRBJ2-1, with D unresolved. CDR1 and CDR2 (germline): SQVTM, ANQGSEA. There are 9 residues in the CDR3. Deletions cut 7 bases from V and 8 bases from J, with 6 bases between. The CDR3 DNA sequence: TGCAGCGCGGACCATGAGCAGTTCTTC. This encodes CSADHEQFF.

This clonotype was detected ten times or more. The rearrangement uses TRBV5-5 and TRBJ2-2, with D possibly called TRBD1 or TRBD2 (5 bases each). Germline-derived CDR1 and CDR2 are SGHKS and YYEKEE (reference sequence). V gave up 1 base and J gave up 7 bases, with 20 bases separating them. The length of the CDR3 is 17 residues. CDR3 region: CASSLFRWGSQVGELFF. Written as DNA, the CDR3 is TGTGCCAGCAGCTTGTTCCGCTGGGGGAGTCAAGTCGGGGAGCTGTTTTTT. Full variable domain (missing parts from reference TRBV5-5 and TRBJ2-2): DAGVTQSPTHLIKTRGQQVTLRCSPISGHKSVSWYQQVLGQGPQFIFQYYEKEERGRGNFPDRFSARQFPNYSSELNVNALLLGDSALYLCASSLFRWGSQVGELFFGEGSRLTVL.

To note about this clonotype: A much larger clone is a single base away; this may be a read error. V gene TRBV6-1 combines with J gene TRBJ1-6, with D perhaps TRBD1 (5 bases). The CDR3 has 14 amino acids. Germline CDR1 reads MNHNS; CDR2 reads SASEGT. CDR3 nucleotides: TGTGTCAGCAACCGGGGGGGGGGGAATTCACCCCTCCACTTT. Protein sequence: CVSNRGGGNSPLHF.

The sample holds many counts of this clonotype. The chain carries TRBV6-1 and TRBJ1-5, with no clear D. The CDR3 extends over 13 amino acids. Germline values: CDR1 MNHNS, CDR2 SASEGT. Trimming took off 8 bases at V and 3 bases at J, with 11 bases between the two ends. CDR3 bases: TGTGCCAGCGCAGCATACTTCAATCAGCCCCAGCATTTT. Translated: CASAAYFNQPQHF.

V gene TRBV20-1 combines with J gene TRBJ2-7; TRBD2 agrees at 7 bases. The germline gives CDR1 DFQATT, CDR2 SNEGSKA (reference sequence). Losses at the gene ends were 3 bases for V and 5 bases for J; bases not matched to a gene: 4. CDR3 size: 12 residues. CDR3 nucleotide sequence: TGCAGTGCTAGGCGCGGGAGAAACGAGCAGTACTTC. Protein: CSARRGRNEQYF.

There are many counts of this clonotype. The chain couples TRBV12-3 or TRBV12-4 to TRBJ1-2; 9 bases agree with TRBD1. There are 15 residues in the CDR3. V shed 5 bases and J 8 bases; nucleotides not matched to a gene: 12. CDR3 sequence: CASSPPRGGQGGYTF. The CDR3 DNA follows: TGTGCCAGCAGTCCACCCCGGGGGGGACAGGGCGGCTACACCTTC.